The 14 T cell receptor beta chains below come from one sample, sequenced in a study of shared clonotypes between healthy human individuals. Generated by immunoSEQ multiplex PCR, the TCRdb table keeps only in-frame clones and is missing some. The sample contains about 490,000 clones, 65% to 85% of which appear only once. Sequenced input: PBMCs. The receptors stem from a woman aged 35 to 49 in good health. Some clones in this sample may be carry-over from other donors' samples.

This clone was seen just once. The chain has TRBV19 and TRBJ1-2, with D possibly being TRBD1 (5 bases). The ends were cut back, 0 bases at V and 8 bases at J, with 16 bases in the middle. The CDR3 has 15 residues. Per germline, CDR1 LNHDA and CDR2 SQIVND (reference sequence). Here the CDR3 reads CASSIDLSRADGYTF. The CDR3 DNA reads TGTGCCAGTAGTATAGATCTTAGCAGGGCAGACGGCTACACCTTC.

Many counts were recorded for this clone. The same CDR3 can be traced to other DNA sequences in this sample. This chain links TRBV29-1 with TRBJ2-5, with 7 bases matching TRBD1. The DNA matches TRBJ2-7 better at its end, which makes the J call doubtful. The CDR3 contains 14 residues. Germline-derived CDR1 and CDR2 are SQVTM and ANQGSEA. The CDR3 nucleotides read TGCAGCGTTGGACAGGGAAATATGTACTACGAGCAGTACTTC. It is translated as CSVGQGNMYYEQYF.

The chain uses TRBV18 and TRBJ1-1; possible D gene TRBD1, 6 bases. This CDR3 has 15 amino acids. Per the germline V gene, CDR1 is KGHSH and CDR2 is LQKENI. Trimming stripped 3 bases from V and 4 bases from J, with 15 bases between. The CDR3 nucleotides read TGTGCCAGCTCACCCTACAGGGCCGGCGGCACTGAAGCTTTCTTT. It codes for CASSPYRAGGTEAFF. Variable domain in full (rest from reference TRBV18 and TRBJ1-1): NAGVMQNPRHLVRRRGQEARLRCSPMKGHSHVYWYRQLPEEGLKFMVYLQKENIIDESGMPKERFSAEFPKEGPSILRIQQVVRGDSAAYFCASSPYRAGGTEAFFGQGTRLTVV.

CDR3 nucleotide sequence: TGTGCCAGCGAGTTAGGGGGTAGAGAGACCCAGTACTTC. It yields the protein CASELGGRETQYF. The chain combines TRBV27 with TRBJ2-5; D perhaps matches TRBD1 (6 bases). The germline V and J ends were trimmed by 8 bases and 4 bases, with 14 bases remaining between them. The V gene's germline CDR1 is MNHEY and CDR2 SMNVEV (reference sequence). The CDR3 extends over 13 amino acids.

The chain links TRBV7-3 to TRBJ2-1; 10 nucleotides match TRBD2. The CDR3 has 18 residues. CDR1 is SGHTA, CDR2 FQGTGA, per germline. The junction had 11 bases not matched to a gene; V was cut back by 5 bases and J by 1 base. In DNA, the CDR3 is TGTGCCAGCAGCCCTCGATCACGACTAGCGGGTTCCTACAATGAGCAGTTCTTC. This gives the protein CASSPRSRLAGSYNEQFF.

This clone was counted between two and nine times. The J gene is TRBJ2-3, the V gene TRBV2; 13 bases agree with TRBD2. Germline V gene lookup returns CDR1 SNHLY and CDR2 FYNNEI. The CDR3 extends over 15 amino acids. V was pared by 7 bases and J by 3 bases, with 4 bases of the junction left unmatched. The DNA of the CDR3 is TGTGCCAGCACTCCGGGACTAGCGGGAACAGATACGCAGTATTTT. Protein sequence: CASTPGLAGTDTQYF.

There are a few counts of this clone. A far larger clone is only one base removed, so a read error is likely. The chain uses TRBV4-3 and TRBJ1-5; D is ambiguous. Between the trimmed V and J ends, which lost 0 bases and 7 bases, there was a span of 13 bases. This CDR3 contains 15 residues. The germline V gene encodes CDR1 LGHNA and CDR2 YSLEER. The CDR3 nucleotides are TGCGCCAGCAGCCAAGATGACTTAGTGGGACAGCCCCAGCATTTT. It is translated as CASSQDDLVGQPQHF.

The gene calls are TRBV21-1 and TRBJ2-7; the D call of TRBD2 is as the table states it, not checked on the DNA. TRBV21-1 is marked as a pseudogene. The CDR3 has 9 amino acids. The CDR3 loop is CASSITRFF. CDR3 in DNA: TGTGCCAGCAGCATTACCCGGTTCTTC.

The chain joins TRBV7-9 to TRBJ2-7; the D gene is possibly TRBD2 (7 bases). V dropped 4 bases and J dropped 4 bases, with 17 bases sitting between them. The CDR3 is 15 amino acids. The germline V gene has CDR1 SEHNR and CDR2 FQNEAQ (reference sequence). For the CDR3, the DNA is TGTGCCAGCAGCTCCTCCGGGGGGCGCGAATACGAGCAGTACTTC. Translating it yields CASSSSGGREYEQYF.

To note about this clone: A far bigger clonotype differs at one base, so this is likely a read error. The V gene is TRBV6-6, the J gene TRBJ1-1; the D is unclear. The V and J ends lost 2 bases and 5 bases respectively, with 15 bases between them. The CDR3 spans 15 residues. Germline-derived CDR1 and CDR2 are MNHNY and SVGAGI (reference sequence). The CDR3 DNA reads TGTGCCAGCAGTTACACCCTCCTACTAGGGACTGAAGCTTTCTTT. Translation: CASSYTLLLGTEAFF.

The chain uses TRBV21-1 and TRBJ2-5. TRBV21-1 is noted as a pseudogene. This CDR3 has 14 amino acids. The CDR3 loop reads CASSKESSHETQYF. The CDR3 DNA sequence: TGTGCCAGCAGCAAAGAATCCAGCCACGAGACCCAGTACTTC.

The chain links TRBV29-1 to TRBJ2-4; D perhaps matches TRBD1 (5 bases). V lost 2 bases and J lost 1, with 12 bases in between. CDR3 length: 15 residues. In germline, CDR1 is SQVTM, CDR2 ANQGSEA. CDR3 in amino acids: CSVEIQVRAKNIQYF. The CDR3 nucleotides are TGCAGCGTTGAAATACAGGTCCGGGCCAAAAACATTCAGTACTTC.

V usage is TRBV7-6 and J usage is TRBJ2-1; D is unresolved. The V and J ends lost 5 bases and 5 bases respectively, with 10 bases between them. Germline CDR1 and CDR2: SGHVS and FNYEAQ. There are 13 residues in the CDR3. CDR3 loop: CASSPGPHNEQFF. The CDR3 DNA reads TGTGCCAGCAGCCCCGGGCCCCACAATGAGCAGTTCTTC.

This clone is a singleton in its sample. One base separates it from a far larger clone, so it is likely a read error. The missing conserved phenylalanine or tryptophan at the end of this CDR3 makes a read error likely. The chain employs TRBV5-1 and TRBJ2-2; 14 bases fit TRBD2. Germline CDR1 and CDR2: SGHRS and YFSETQ. V trimming: 4 bases; J trimming: 6 bases; junction bases outside the gene matches: 8. The CDR3 contains 17 residues. The CDR3 nucleotides are TGCGCCAGCAGCCCCGGGACTAGCGGGAGTCTTGCCGGGGAGCTGTTTCTT. This encodes CASSPGTSGSLAGELFL.